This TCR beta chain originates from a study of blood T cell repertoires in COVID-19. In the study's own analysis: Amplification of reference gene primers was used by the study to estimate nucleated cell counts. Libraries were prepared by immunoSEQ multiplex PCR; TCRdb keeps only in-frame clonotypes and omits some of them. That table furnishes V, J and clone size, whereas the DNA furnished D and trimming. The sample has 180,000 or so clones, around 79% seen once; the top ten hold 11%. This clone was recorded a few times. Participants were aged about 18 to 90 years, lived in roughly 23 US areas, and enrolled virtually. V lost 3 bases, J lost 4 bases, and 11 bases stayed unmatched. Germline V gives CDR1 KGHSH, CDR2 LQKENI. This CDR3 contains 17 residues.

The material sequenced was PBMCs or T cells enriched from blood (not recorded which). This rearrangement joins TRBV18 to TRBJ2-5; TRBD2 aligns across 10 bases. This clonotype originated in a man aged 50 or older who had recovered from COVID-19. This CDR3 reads CASSPIGSGGAGETQYF. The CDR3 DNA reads TGTGCCAGCTCACCGATCGGCAGCGGGGGGGCCGGAGAGACCCAGTACTTC.